This TCR beta chain was sequenced during a study of human T cells and chemical hapten exposure. The study, taken as a whole, reports: Counts of TCRs above 1 in 1000 frequency stayed unchanged with DPC sensitization. As patch test score rose, PT1 expanded TCR counts tended to rise as well.

This clonotype was seen a few times. Antigen: not known. From the RACE reads, TCRdb called clonotypes with MiXCR, one entry per CDR3 protein. The sample holds under 150,000 distinct CDR3 sequences, 12% seen once. Documented time point: patch test 1, 2 weeks after DPC sensitization. Treatment meaning: therapeutic diphenylcyclopropenone sensitization with weekly scalp DPC. The CDR3 loop spans 14 amino acids. The TCR sequence derives from a woman aged 45-65 years with alopecia areata. Some clones in this sample may be carry-over from other donors' samples. The chain is built from TRBV21-1 and TRBJ1-3; the D call in the table, TRBD1, was not verified against the DNA. TRBV21-1 is a pseudogene. Sequenced here: whole blood, sampled in connection with sensitization to the hapten diphenylcyclopropenone (DPC). The CDR3 protein is CATTVSRSGNTIYF. CDR3 DNA: TGTGCCACGACAGTATCTCGTTCTGGAAACACCATATATTTT.